Listed below are T cell receptor beta chains from one sample, sequenced in a study of blood T cell repertoires in COVID-19. Produced via immunoSEQ multiplex PCR; TCRdb's table is partial and in-frame only. The table shows some 290,000 clones, with around nine tenths occurring only once. The sequenced sample consisted of PBMCs or T cells enriched from blood (not recorded which). Receptors were obtained from a woman aged 25 to 39 who had been exposed to COVID-19. CDR3s include the opening cysteine and the closing phenylalanine or tryptophan. A D gene is named only where the DNA matches it firmly. Size is stated for part of the rows, as once, few or many counts, or as a class when the clone is expanded.

>once|TRBJ1-6|TRBV10-3|TRBD1
CATRTGNNSPLHF
TGTGCCACAAGGACAGGGAATAATTCACCCCTCCACTTT
>.|TRBJ2-1|TRBV15|TRBD2
CATSRRPELAGGPNEQFF
TGTGCCACCAGCAGGCGCCCGGAACTAGCGGGGGGTCCCAATGAGCAGTTCTTC
>.|TRBJ2-6|TRBV4-3|TRBD2
CASSQSLAGGMGANVLTF
TGCGCCAGCAGCCAATCACTAGCGGGGGGTATGGGGGCCAACGTCCTGACTTTC
>once|TRBJ2-4|TRBV27|TRBD2
CARAGGVAKNIQYF
TGTGCCAGGGCCGGGGGGGTGGCCAAAAACATTCAGTACTTC
>.|TRBJ2-7|TRBV4-2|TRBD2
CASSQTRSSGGGLREQYF
TGTGCCAGCAGCCAAACGCGATCTAGCGGGGGGGGACTACGTGAGCAGTACTTC
>once|TRBJ1-1|TRBV7-9|TRBD1
CASSLAGQKNTEAFF
TGTGCCAGCAGCTTAGCGGGACAGAAGAACACTGAAGCTTTCTTT
>.|TRBJ1-2|TRBV5-1|.
CASSLREQVGYTF
TGCGCCAGCAGCTTGCGTGAACAGGTCGGCTACACCTTC
>.|TRBJ2-5|TRBV24-1|TRBD1
CATSDWGRGQETQYF
TGTGCCACCAGTGATTGGGGCAGGGGGCAAGAGACCCAGTACTTC
>.|TRBJ1-2|TRBV10-2|.
CASSSGDDYGYTF
TGCGCCAGCAGTTCAGGGGACGACTATGGCTACACCTTC
>once|TRBJ1-1|TRBV5-1|TRBD1
CASSPGTERTEAFF
TGCGCCAGCAGCCCCGGGACAGAGAGGACTGAAGCTTTCTTT
>.|TRBJ1-2|TRBV7-9|TRBD1
CASSLYDRGHGYTF
TGTGCCAGCAGCTTATACGACAGGGGCCATGGCTACACCTTC
>.|TRBJ1-3|TRBV9|TRBD1
CASSGQGAGGNTIYF
TGTGCCAGCAGCGGACAGGGGGCAGGAGGAAACACCATATATTTT
>.|TRBJ2-3|TRBV10-3|TRBD2
CAIRNSGGADTQYF
TGTGCCATCAGGAATTCGGGGGGAGCAGATACGCAGTATTTT
>.|TRBJ1-1|TRBV5-1|.
CASREGHSNTEAFF
TGCGCCAGCAGAGAAGGACATTCGAACACTGAAGCTTTCTTT
>.|TRBJ2-7|TRBV7-9|TRBD2
CASSPRSGGAEGEQYF
TGTGCCAGCAGCCCTCGTAGCGGGGGGGCCGAGGGGGAGCAGTACTTC
>.|TRBJ2-1|TRBV24-1|TRBD1
CATSDSGTGAYNEQFF
TGTGCCACCAGTGATTCGGGGACAGGAGCCTACAATGAGCAGTTCTTC
>.|TRBJ1-3|TRBV7-9|.
CASSLSTGGNTIYF
TGTGCCAGCAGCTTATCGACAGGAGGAAACACCATATATTTT
>.|TRBJ1-2|TRBV11-2|.
CASSFGGGYTF
TGTGCCAGCAGCTTTGGGGGGGGCTACACCTTC
>.|TRBJ2-1|TRBV20-1|TRBD2
CRDSGGGFF
TGCAGAGACAGCGGGGGTGGGTTCTTC
>.|TRBJ2-5|TRBV6-5|.
CASSGVGETQYF
TGTGCCAGTTCAGGGGTCGGGGAGACCCAGTACTTC
>.|TRBJ1-2|TRBV2|TRBD1
CASSGTGEGGYTF
TGTGCCAGCAGTGGGACAGGGGAGGGTGGCTACACCTTC
>.|TRBJ1-1|TRBV5-1|TRBD1
CASSSDRHREAFF
TGCGCCAGCAGCTCGGACAGGCACAGAGAAGCTTTCTTT
>.|TRBJ1-1|TRBV7-2|.
CASRQDMNTEAFF
TGTGCCAGCAGACAGGATATGAACACTGAAGCTTTCTTT
>.|TRBJ2-1|TRBV4-2|TRBD1
CASSQRDSSIYNEQFF
TGTGCCAGCAGCCAAAGGGACAGTTCTATATACAATGAGCAGTTCTTC
>.|TRBJ1-2|TRBV19|.
CASSSYRTENNYGYTF
TGTGCCAGTAGCTCTTATAGGACAGAAAACAACTATGGCTACACCTTC
>.|TRBJ1-6|TRBV5-5|.
CASSLWNDRRVSPLHF
TGTGCCAGCAGCTTGTGGAACGACAGACGTGTTTCACCCCTCCACTTT
>few|TRBJ1-1|TRBV19|TRBD1
CASSIVGTAPEAFF
TGTGCCAGTAGTATAGTGGGGACAGCACCCGAAGCTTTCTTT
>.|TRBJ2-7|TRBV6-5|TRBD1
CASSYSTGENSYEQYF
TGTGCCAGCAGTTACTCGACAGGGGAGAATTCCTACGAGCAGTACTTC
>.|TRBJ2-7|TRBV2|TRBD2
CASSAEGGSEQYF
TGTGCCAGCAGTGCGGAGGGAGGGAGCGAGCAGTACTTC
>few|TRBJ2-7|TRBV19|TRBD2
CASSMGLAGSKSSYEQYF
TGTGCCAGTAGTATGGGACTAGCGGGGAGCAAAAGCTCCTACGAGCAGTACTTC
>.|TRBJ2-2|TRBV3-1/TRBV3-2|.
CASSQEQRGELFF
TGTGCCAGCAGCCAAGAACAGCGGGGGGAGCTGTTTTTT
>.|TRBJ2-1|TRBV3-1/TRBV3-2|.
CASSQASRKAGDNEQFF
TGTGCCAGCAGCCAAGCGTCAAGGAAGGCAGGGGACAATGAGCAGTTCTTC
>.|TRBJ1-2|TRBV10-3|TRBD1
CATSPGTGGITYGYTF
TGTGCCACGTCCCCCGGGACAGGGGGGATCACCTATGGCTACACCTTC